The 14 T cell receptor beta chains reported below all come from one sample, sequenced in a study of CD8+ T cells in alopecia areata. Extracted RNA was reverse transcribed, and the resulting cDNA served as sequencing template. TCRdb's table, derived via immunoSEQ multiplex PCR, lists solely in-frame clones and lacks some. The data contain 150,000 to 180,000 clones, approximately 53% of them singletons. Sample: CD8+ T cells sorted from blood, taken at week 0. The receptors come from a human donor with alopecia areata.

This chain connects TRBV30 to TRBJ1-4; D gene ambiguous. Between the trimmed V and J ends, which lost 2 bases and 7 bases, there was a span of 17 bases. This CDR3 is 15 amino acids long. The germline gives CDR1 GTSNPN, CDR2 SVGIG (reference sequence). This CDR3 is CAWSQAEIQGEKLFF. CDR3 DNA sequence: TGTGCCTGGAGTCAAGCAGAGATACAAGGTGAAAAACTGTTTTTT.

The chain has TRBV5-1 and TRBJ2-5; D is uncertain. The CDR3 covers 16 residues. The V end lost 0 bases, the J end lost 3 bases, and 15 bases lay between the germline ends. Per germline, CDR1 SGHRS and CDR2 YFSETQ. The CDR3 nucleotides are TGCGCCAGCAGCTTGGAAGCCGGTCTGGGGAAAGAGACCCAGTACTTC. It specifies CASSLEAGLGKETQYF.

The chain recombines TRBV13 with TRBJ1-4, with D possibly being TRBD1 (6 bases). The CDR3 loop spans 13 amino acids. V lost 7 bases, J lost 10 bases, and 16 bases lay in between. Germline CDR1 and CDR2: PRHDT and FYEKMQ (reference sequence). The chain's CDR3 is CASKGVDELKLFF. The DNA for the CDR3 is TGTGCCAGCAAGGGGGTGGACGAGTTAAAACTGTTTTTT.

The genes are TRBV9 and TRBJ2-5, with TRBD2 identical over 9 bases. In germline, CDR1 is SGDLS, CDR2 YYNGEE. J gave up 2 bases and V 2 bases, and 4 bases lay outside the gene matches. The CDR3 sequence is 15 residues long. CDR3 sequence reads: CASSVSSGVQETQYF. DNA for the CDR3: TGTGCCAGCAGCGTTTCTAGCGGGGTTCAAGAGACCCAGTACTTC.

The V and J genes are TRBV30 and TRBJ2-7, with D perhaps TRBD1 (5 bases). The germline gives CDR1 GTSNPN, CDR2 SVGIG (reference sequence). The CDR3 sequence is 11 residues long. V was trimmed by 0 bases and J by 5 bases, leaving 5 bases between them. CDR3 region: CAWSVGDEQYF. In DNA form, the CDR3 reads TGTGCCTGGAGTGTAGGGGACGAGCAGTACTTC.

This clone was detected a few times. J is TRBJ2-3 and V is TRBV14; 8 bases align to TRBD1. The CDR3 loop spans 19 amino acids. Germline V CDR1 and CDR2: SGHDN, FVKESK. Germline trimming cut 3 bases from V and 0 bases from J; bases unmatched to any gene: 14. This chain's CDR3 is CASSQRDRRLGASTDTQYF. Here the CDR3 DNA reads TGTGCCAGCAGCCAGCGGGACAGGAGACTTGGTGCTAGCACAGATACGCAGTATTTT.

The V call is TRBV10-3, the J call TRBJ2-3; D remains ambiguous. The germline CDR1 and CDR2 sequences are ENHRY and SYGVKD. The CDR3 is made up of 13 amino acids. V gave up 3 bases and J gave up 1 base, with 5 bases separating them. CDR3 loop: CAISDRGTDTQYF. The CDR3, as DNA: TGTGCCATCAGTGATAGGGGCACAGATACGCAGTATTTT.

The chain is built from TRBV30 and TRBJ2-7, with D possibly TRBD2 on 6 matching bases. The CDR3 is made up of 16 amino acids. Germline values: CDR1 GTSNPN, CDR2 SVGIG (reference sequence). Deletions cut 1 base from V and 0 bases from J, with 16 bases between. The CDR3 region is CAWSAGRQILSYEQYF. In DNA form, the CDR3 reads TGTGCCTGGAGTGCCGGGAGACAGATCCTCTCCTACGAGCAGTACTTC.

The J gene is TRBJ1-4, the V gene TRBV30; a possible D gene is TRBD1 (5 bases). Germline V lookup: CDR1 GTSNPN, CDR2 SVGIG (reference sequence). V was clipped by 0 bases and J by 7 bases, with 12 bases between them. The CDR3 spans 14 residues. The CDR3 DNA sequence: TGTGCCTGGAGTGTTTTTCTGGGGGTTGAAAAACTGTTTTTT. Amino acids: CAWSVFLGVEKLFF.

Comments on this clone: Different DNA sequences within this sample yield the same CDR3. V usage is TRBV29-1 and J usage is TRBJ2-7; 10 positions agree with TRBD1. Germline V CDR1 and CDR2: SQVTM, ANQGSEA. The CDR3 contains 14 residues. After removal of 0 bases from V and 4 bases from J, the junction contained 3 bases not matched to a gene. The CDR3 here is CSVEDRDRGYEQYF. The CDR3 DNA reads TGCAGCGTTGAAGACCGGGACAGGGGTTACGAGCAGTACTTC.

The chain couples TRBV30 to TRBJ1-1; the D gene is possibly TRBD1 (6 bases). Germline loops: CDR1 GTSNPN, CDR2 SVGIG (reference sequence). V was trimmed by 8 bases and J by 5 bases, leaving 15 bases between them. The CDR3 covers 12 residues. The chain's CDR3 is CAIYTRGTEAFF. The CDR3 DNA follows: TGTGCCATATACACCAGGGGAACTGAAGCTTTCTTT. The variable domain in full, with the rest retrieved from reference TRBV30 and TRBJ1-1, is SQTIHQWPATLVQPVGSPLSLECTVEGTSNPNLYWYRQAAGRGLQLLFYSVGIGQISSEVPQNLSASRPQDRQFILSSKKLLLSDSGFYLCAIYTRGTEAFFGQGTRLTVV.

The J gene is TRBJ2-3, the V gene TRBV4-3; D call uncertain. Deletions cut 0 bases from V and 0 bases from J, with 7 bases between. CDR3 size: 15 residues. Germline loops: CDR1 LGHNA, CDR2 YSLEER. This CDR3 reads CASSQDISSTDTQYF. CDR3 DNA sequence: TGCGCCAGCAGCCAAGATATCAGTAGCACAGATACGCAGTATTTT.

The genes are TRBV30 and TRBJ2-7; TRBD1 is a possible D gene (5 bases). The length of the CDR3 is 13 residues. Germline V gives CDR1 GTSNPN, CDR2 SVGIG (reference sequence). Trimming removed 3 bases from V and 6 bases from J, with 15 bases in between. CDR3 sequence reads: CAWRAIGRVEQYF. The CDR3 DNA follows: TGTGCCTGGAGGGCAATAGGCAGGGTCGAGCAGTACTTC.

About this clone itself: Germline and junction disagree at one end, which may indicate a read error. The chain carries TRBV27 and TRBJ2-5, with D perhaps given as TRBD1 or TRBD2 (5 bases each). The CDR3 contains 14 residues. The V gene's germline CDR1 is MNHEY and CDR2 SMNVEV (reference sequence). The CDR3 sequence: CASSLLGVGETQYF. CDR3 coding DNA: TGTGCCAGCAGCTTATTGGGGGTCGGAGAGACCCAGTACTTC.